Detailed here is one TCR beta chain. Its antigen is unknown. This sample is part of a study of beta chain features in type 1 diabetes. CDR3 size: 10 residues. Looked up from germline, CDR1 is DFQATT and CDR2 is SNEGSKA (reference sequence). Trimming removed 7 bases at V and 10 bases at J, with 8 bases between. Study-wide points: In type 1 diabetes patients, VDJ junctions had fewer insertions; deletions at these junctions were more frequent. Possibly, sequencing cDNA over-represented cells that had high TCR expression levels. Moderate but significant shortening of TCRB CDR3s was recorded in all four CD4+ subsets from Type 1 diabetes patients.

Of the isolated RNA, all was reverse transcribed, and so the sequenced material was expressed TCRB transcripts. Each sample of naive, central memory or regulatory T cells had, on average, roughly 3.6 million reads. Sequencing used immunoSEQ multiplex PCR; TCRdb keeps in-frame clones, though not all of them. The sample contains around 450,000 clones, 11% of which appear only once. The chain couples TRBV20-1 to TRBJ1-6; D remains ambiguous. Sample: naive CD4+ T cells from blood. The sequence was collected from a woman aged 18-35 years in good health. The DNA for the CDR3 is TGCAGTGACCCTGGGTCACCCCTCCACTTT. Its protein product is CSDPGSPLHF.